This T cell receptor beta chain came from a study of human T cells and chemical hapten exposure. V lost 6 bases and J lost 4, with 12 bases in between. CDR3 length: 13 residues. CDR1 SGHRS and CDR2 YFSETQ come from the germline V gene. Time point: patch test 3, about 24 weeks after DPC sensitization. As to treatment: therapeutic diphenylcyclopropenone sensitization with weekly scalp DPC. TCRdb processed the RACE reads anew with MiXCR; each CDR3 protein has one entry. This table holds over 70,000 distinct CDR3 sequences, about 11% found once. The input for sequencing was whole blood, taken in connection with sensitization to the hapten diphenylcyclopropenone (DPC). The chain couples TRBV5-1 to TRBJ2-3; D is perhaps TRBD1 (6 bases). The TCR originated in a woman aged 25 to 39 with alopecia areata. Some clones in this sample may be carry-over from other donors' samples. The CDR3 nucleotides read TGCGCCAGCAATACACAGGGAGCAGATACGCAGTATTTT. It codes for CASNTQGADTQYF.